Given below is one T cell receptor beta chain in context. A single record per CDR3 protein comes from TCRdb applying MiXCR to the 5' RACE reads. Of 450,000 or so distinct CDR3 sequences in the sample, around 25% were seen once. The data are from a study of T-cell memory formation after mild COVID-19. This TCR was sampled from an adult woman who had mild COVID-19 (a few samples of this study predate the infection). Cell type and time point are not known. Sequenced input: PBMCs or a T cell subset sorted from them (not recorded which).

CDR3 nucleotides: TGCGCCAGCCGGTCTGACTCCCCCGAGGCCCAGTACTTC. Encoded protein: CASRSDSPEAQYF. V usage is TRBV5-1 and J usage is TRBJ2-5; D uncertain. The length of the CDR3 is 13 residues. Germline V gives CDR1 SGHRS, CDR2 YFSETQ. V was cut by 7 bases and J by 9 bases, with 19 bases left in between.